Given below is one TCR beta chain in context. How the authors handled the data: Reference gene primer amplification yielded estimated nucleated cell counts. Libraries were prepared by immunoSEQ multiplex PCR; TCRdb keeps only in-frame clonotypes and omits some of them. V and J calls and clone size come straight from that table; D and trimming were deduced from the DNA. The table lists about 310,000 clones, roughly 90% of them singletons, with approximately 2% in the top ten. CDR1 is SEHNR and CDR2 is FQNEAQ in the germline V gene (reference sequence). The length of the CDR3 is 13 residues. V lost 6 bases, J lost 8 bases, and 16 bases lay in between. This entry belongs to a study of blood T cell repertoires in COVID-19.

The receptor was isolated from a man aged 18 to 35 with active or convalescent COVID-19. The chain recombines TRBV7-9 with TRBJ1-2; D possibly corresponds to TRBD1 (5 bases). Source material: peripheral blood. For the CDR3, the DNA is TGTGCCAGCAGTCTGGACATCCGTGGCGGCTACACCTTC. This encodes CASSLDIRGGYTF.